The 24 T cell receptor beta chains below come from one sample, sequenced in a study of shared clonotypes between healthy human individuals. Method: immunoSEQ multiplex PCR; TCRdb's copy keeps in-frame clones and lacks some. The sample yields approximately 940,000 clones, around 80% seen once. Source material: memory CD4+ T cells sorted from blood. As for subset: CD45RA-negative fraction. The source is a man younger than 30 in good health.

Here the CDR3 DNA reads TGCGCCAGCAGCTTGGCACAGGACTATGGCTACACCTTC. It codes for CASSLAQDYGYTF. The J gene is TRBJ1-2, the V gene TRBV5-1; the D gene is possibly TRBD1 (5 bases). The germline CDR1 and CDR2 sequences are SGHRS and YFSETQ. V was pared by 0 bases and J by 3 bases, with 6 bases between. This CDR3 contains 13 residues. The full variable domain, completed using reference TRBV5-1 and TRBJ1-2, is KAGVTQTPRYLIKTRGQQVTLSCSPISGHRSVSWYQQTPGQGLQFLFEYFSETQRNKGNFPGRFSGRQFSNSRSEMNVSTLELGDSALYLCASSLAQDYGYTFGSGTRLTVV.

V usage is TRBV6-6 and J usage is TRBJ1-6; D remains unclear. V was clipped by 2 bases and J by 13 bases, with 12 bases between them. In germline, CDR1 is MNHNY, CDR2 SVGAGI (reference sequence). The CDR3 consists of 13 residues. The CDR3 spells CASSYDTASPLHF. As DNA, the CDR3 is TGTGCCAGCAGTTACGATACCGCGTCGCCCCTCCACTTT.

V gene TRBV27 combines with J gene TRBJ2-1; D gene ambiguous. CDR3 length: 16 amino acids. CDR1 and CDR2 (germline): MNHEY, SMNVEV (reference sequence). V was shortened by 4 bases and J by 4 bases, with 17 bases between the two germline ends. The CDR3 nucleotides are TGTGCCAGCAGTTACACATTTTGGGAACCTTACAATGAGCAGTTCTTC. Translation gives CASSYTFWEPYNEQFF.

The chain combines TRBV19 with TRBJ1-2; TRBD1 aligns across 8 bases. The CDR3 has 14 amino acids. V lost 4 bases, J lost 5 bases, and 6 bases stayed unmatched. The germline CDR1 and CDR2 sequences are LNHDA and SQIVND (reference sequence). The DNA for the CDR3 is TGTGCCAGTAGTAGAGGGACAGGCCATTATGGCTACACCTTC. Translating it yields CASSRGTGHYGYTF.

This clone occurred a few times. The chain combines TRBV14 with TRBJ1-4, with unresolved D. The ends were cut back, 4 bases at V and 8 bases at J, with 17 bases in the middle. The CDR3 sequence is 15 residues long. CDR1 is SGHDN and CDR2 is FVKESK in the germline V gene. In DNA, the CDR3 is TGTGCCAGCAGCCGAGGGCCGTCGTTAGACGAAAAACTGTTTTTT. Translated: CASSRGPSLDEKLFF.

The DNA for the CDR3 is TGCAGCGTCCTAGCGGGGGGGGTCACAGATACGCAGTATTTT. This encodes CSVLAGGVTDTQYF. The chain couples TRBV29-1 to TRBJ2-3, with 12 bases matching TRBD2. V lost 6 bases, J lost 2 bases, and 3 bases stayed unmatched. CDR3 length equals 14 residues. The germline V gene encodes CDR1 SQVTM and CDR2 ANQGSEA.

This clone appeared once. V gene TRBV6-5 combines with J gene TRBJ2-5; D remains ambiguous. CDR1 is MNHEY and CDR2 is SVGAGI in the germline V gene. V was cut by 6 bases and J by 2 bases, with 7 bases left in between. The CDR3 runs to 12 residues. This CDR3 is CASSPPQETQYF. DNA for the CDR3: TGTGCCAGCAGCCCACCTCAAGAGACCCAGTACTTC.

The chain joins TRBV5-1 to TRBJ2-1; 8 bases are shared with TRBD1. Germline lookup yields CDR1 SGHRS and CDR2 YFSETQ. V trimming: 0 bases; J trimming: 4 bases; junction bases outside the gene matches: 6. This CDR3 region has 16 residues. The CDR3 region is CASSLARTGWYNEQFF. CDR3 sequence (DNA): TGCGCCAGCAGCTTGGCGCGGACAGGGTGGTACAATGAGCAGTTCTTC.

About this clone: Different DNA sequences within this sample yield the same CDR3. CDR3 loop: CASSPSRSSYEQYF. DNA for the CDR3: TGTGCCAGCTCACCAAGTAGGAGCTCCTACGAGCAGTACTTC. The chain combines TRBV18 with TRBJ2-7; D gene uncertain. The CDR3 is 14 residues long. The V end was cut by 2 bases, the J end by 0 bases, with 8 bases between. Germline V gene sequence: CDR1 KGHSH, CDR2 LQKENI.

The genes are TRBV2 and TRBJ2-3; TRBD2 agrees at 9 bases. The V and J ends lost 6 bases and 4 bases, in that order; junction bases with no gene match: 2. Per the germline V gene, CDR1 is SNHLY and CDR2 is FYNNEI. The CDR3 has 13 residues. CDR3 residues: CASRRLAADTQYF. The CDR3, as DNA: TGTGCCAGCAGGCGACTAGCGGCAGATACGCAGTATTTT.

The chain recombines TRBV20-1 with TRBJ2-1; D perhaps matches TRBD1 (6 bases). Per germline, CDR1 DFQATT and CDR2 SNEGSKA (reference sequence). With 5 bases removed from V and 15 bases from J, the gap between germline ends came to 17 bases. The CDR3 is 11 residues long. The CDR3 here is CSAAQGTSTFF. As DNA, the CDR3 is TGCAGTGCTGCCCAGGGGACGAGCACGTTCTTC.

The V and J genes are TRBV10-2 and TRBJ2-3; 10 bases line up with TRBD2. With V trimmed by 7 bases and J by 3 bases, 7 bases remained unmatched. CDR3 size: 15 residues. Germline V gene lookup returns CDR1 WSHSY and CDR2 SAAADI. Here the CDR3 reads CASTSGRARTDTQYF. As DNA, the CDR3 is TGCGCCAGCACGAGCGGGAGGGCCCGGACAGATACGCAGTATTTT.

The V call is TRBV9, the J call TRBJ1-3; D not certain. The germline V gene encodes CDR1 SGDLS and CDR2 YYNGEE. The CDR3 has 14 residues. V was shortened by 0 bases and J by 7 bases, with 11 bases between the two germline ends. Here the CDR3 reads CASSVGGPRNTIYF. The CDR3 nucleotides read TGTGCCAGCAGCGTAGGTGGGCCCAGGAACACCATATATTTT.

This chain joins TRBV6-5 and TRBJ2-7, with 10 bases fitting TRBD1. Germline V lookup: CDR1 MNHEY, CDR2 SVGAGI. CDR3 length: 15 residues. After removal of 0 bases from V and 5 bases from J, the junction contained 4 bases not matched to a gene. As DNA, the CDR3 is TGTGCCAGCAGTTACTCGAGGACAGGGGGGCACGAGCAGTACTTC. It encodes CASSYSRTGGHEQYF.

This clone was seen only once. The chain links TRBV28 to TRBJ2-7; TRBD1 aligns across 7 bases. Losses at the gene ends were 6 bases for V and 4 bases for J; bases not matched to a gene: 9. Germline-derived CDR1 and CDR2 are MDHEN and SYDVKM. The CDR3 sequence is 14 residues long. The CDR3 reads CASSSGTVLYEQYF. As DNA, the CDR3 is TGTGCCAGCAGCTCCGGGACAGTTCTTTACGAGCAGTACTTC.

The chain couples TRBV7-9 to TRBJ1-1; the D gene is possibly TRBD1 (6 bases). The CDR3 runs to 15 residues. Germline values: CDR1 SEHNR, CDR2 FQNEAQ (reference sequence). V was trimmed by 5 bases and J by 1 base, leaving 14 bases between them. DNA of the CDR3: TGTGCCAGCAGCACAGGGCTCTTCGCGAACACTGAAGCTTTCTTT. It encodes CASSTGLFANTEAFF.

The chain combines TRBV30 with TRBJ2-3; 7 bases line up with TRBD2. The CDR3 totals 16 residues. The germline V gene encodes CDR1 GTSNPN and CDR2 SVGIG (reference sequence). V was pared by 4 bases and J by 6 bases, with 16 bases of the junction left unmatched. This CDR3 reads CAWTQSSGTKLDTQYF. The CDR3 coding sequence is TGTGCCTGGACCCAGAGTTCCGGGACTAAGTTGGATACGCAGTATTTT.

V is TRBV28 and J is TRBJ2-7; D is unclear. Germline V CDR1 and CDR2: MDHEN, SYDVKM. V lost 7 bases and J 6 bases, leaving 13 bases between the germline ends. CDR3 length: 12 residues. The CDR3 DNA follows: TGTGCCAGCACCTCTCCGAGTCGCGAGCAGTACTTC. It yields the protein CASTSPSREQYF.

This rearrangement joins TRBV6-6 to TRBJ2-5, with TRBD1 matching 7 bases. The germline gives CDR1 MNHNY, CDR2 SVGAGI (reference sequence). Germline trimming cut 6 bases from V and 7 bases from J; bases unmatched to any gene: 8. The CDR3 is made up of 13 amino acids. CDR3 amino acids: CASSSGQFGTQYF. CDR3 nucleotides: TGTGCCAGCAGCTCGGGACAGTTTGGGACCCAGTACTTC.

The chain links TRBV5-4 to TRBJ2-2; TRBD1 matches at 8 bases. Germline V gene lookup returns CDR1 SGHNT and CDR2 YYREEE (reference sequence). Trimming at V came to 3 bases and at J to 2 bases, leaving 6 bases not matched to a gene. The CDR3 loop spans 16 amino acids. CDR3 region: CASSSGGRVNTGELFF. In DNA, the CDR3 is TGTGCCAGCAGCTCAGGGGGCAGGGTCAACACCGGGGAGCTGTTTTTT.

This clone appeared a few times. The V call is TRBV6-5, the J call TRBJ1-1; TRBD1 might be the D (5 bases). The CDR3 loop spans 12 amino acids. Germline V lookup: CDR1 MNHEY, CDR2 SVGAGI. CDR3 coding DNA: TGTGTCCCGGGGGTCTTCGACACTGAAGCTTTCTTT. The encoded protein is CVPGVFDTEAFF.

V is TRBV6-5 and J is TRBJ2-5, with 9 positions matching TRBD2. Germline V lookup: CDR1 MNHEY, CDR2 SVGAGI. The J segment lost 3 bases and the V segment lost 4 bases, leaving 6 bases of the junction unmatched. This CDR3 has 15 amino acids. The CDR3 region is CASSLAGATEETQYF. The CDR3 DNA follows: TGTGCCAGCAGTTTAGCGGGAGCCACAGAAGAGACCCAGTACTTC.

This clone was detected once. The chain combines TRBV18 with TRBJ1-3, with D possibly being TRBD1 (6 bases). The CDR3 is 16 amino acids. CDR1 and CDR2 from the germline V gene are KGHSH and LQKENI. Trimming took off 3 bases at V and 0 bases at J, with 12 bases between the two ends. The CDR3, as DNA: TGTGCCAGCTCACCCCTGGACAGCGACTCTGGAAACACCATATATTTT. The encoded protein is CASSPLDSDSGNTIYF.

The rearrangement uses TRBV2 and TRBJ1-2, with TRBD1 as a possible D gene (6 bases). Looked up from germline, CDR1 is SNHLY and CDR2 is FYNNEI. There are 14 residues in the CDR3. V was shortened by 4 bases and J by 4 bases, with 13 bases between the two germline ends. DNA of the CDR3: TGTGCCAGCAGTGGGGTGCGGACAGTCTATGGCTACACCTTC. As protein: CASSGVRTVYGYTF.